This T cell receptor (beta chain) derives from a study of blood T cell repertoires in COVID-19. Data came from immunoSEQ multiplex PCR; TCRdb stores just in-frame clones and leaves some out. The sample has 270,000 or so clones, 80% to 90% seen once. The ends lost 6 bases at V and 9 bases at J; junction bases unmatched: 10. The CDR3 length is 13 residues. Germline-derived CDR1 and CDR2 are MNHEY and SVGEGT. In its sample, this clone was seen a few times. Sequencing input: PBMCs or T cells enriched from blood (not recorded which). This TCR derives from a woman in her forties or fifties who had been exposed to COVID-19. This chain uses TRBV6-2 or TRBV6-3 with TRBJ1-1, with 7 positions matching TRBD1. As DNA, the CDR3 is TGTGCCAGCAGCTCTTTTCGACAGGGACAAGCTTTCTTT. Translation gives CASSSFRQGQAFF.